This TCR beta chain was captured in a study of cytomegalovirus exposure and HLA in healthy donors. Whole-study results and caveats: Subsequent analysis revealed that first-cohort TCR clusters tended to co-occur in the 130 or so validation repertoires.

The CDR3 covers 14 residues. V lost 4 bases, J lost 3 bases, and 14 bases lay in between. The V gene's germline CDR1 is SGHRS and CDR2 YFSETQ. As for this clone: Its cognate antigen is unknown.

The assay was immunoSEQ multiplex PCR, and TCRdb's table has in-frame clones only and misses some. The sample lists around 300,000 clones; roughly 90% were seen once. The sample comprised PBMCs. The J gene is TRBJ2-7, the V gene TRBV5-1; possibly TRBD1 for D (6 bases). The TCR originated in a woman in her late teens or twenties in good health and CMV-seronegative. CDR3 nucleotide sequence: TGCGCCAGCAGCCCCGGACAGACGATCTACGAGCAGTACTTC. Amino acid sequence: CASSPGQTIYEQYF.